This T cell receptor beta chain was identified in a study of response to subunit inactivated influenza vaccine. TCRdb independently ran MiXCR on the RT-PCR reads; one entry per CDR3 protein. The table shows some 550,000 distinct CDR3 sequences, with less than 25% occurring only once. V lost 3 bases, J lost 5 bases, and 13 bases lay in between. This CDR3 contains 14 residues. This sample was shared with a second study, whose subject was T cells expressing NK-cell markers. That work contributes: The authors made TCR beta cDNA libraries by 5'RACE template switching. This switching added a universal primer site and UMIs. Sequencing of TCR beta repertoires drew on sorted CD3+CD56+NKG2C+, CD3+CD56+NKG2C- and CD3+CD56-NKG2C+ T cells. In a handful of donors, dominant CD3+CD56+NKG2C+ clones formed roughly 1.0-7.5% of CD8+ cells.

The TCR sequence derives from a man aged 50 or older who received an inactivated influenza vaccine. The input for sequencing was CD4+ T cells sorted from PBMCs, taken roughly 13 days after vaccination. The chain recombines TRBV12-3 or TRBV12-4 with TRBJ1-1; a possible D gene is TRBD1 (5 bases). The CDR3 reads CASSLVARGTEAFF. The CDR3 DNA follows: TGTGCCAGCAGTTTGGTGGCGCGGGGGACTGAAGCTTTCTTT.